The 7 T cell receptor beta chains below come from one sample, sequenced in a study of shared clonotypes between healthy human individuals. Sequenced by immunoSEQ multiplex PCR; TCRdb stores in-frame clones only, minus some. Of some 2.3 million clones listed, approximately 95% are singletons. Sequencing used naive CD4+ T cells from PBMCs. Regarding subset: CD45RA+ positively selected. The receptors here all came from a man between 18 and 35 years old in good health. Some clones in this sample may be carry-over from other donors' samples.

CDR3 DNA sequence: TGTGCCAGCAGCTTAGGCCCCCCGACGGTGGGGCACTATGGCTACACCTTC. Translating it yields CASSLGPPTVGHYGYTF. V gene TRBV7-2 combines with J gene TRBJ1-2; D is possibly TRBD1 (5 bases). This CDR3 contains 17 residues. The germline V and J ends were trimmed by 1 base and 3 bases, with 18 bases remaining between them. Germline CDR1 is SGHTA and CDR2 is FQGNSA.

The genes are TRBV28 and TRBJ2-7; 10 bases line up with TRBD1. The CDR3 has 15 amino acids. Germline loops: CDR1 MDHEN, CDR2 SYDVKM. The junction had 13 bases not matched to a gene; V was cut back by 7 bases and J by 7 bases. The CDR3 coding sequence is TGTGCCAGCACCTACCCGGACAGGGGGAGAGGGGAGCAGTACTTC. Protein sequence: CASTYPDRGRGEQYF.

Remarks on this clone: This specimen includes other DNA sequences encoding the same CDR3. This chain joins TRBV6-1 and TRBJ1-3; D is uncertain. The V and J ends lost 1 base and 2 bases respectively, with 6 bases between them. The CDR3 is 14 residues long. CDR1 and CDR2 (germline): MNHNS, SASEGT. DNA for the CDR3: TGTGCCAGCAGTGAAGGGGGAGCTGGAAACACCATATATTTT. Translated, it gives CASSEGGAGNTIYF.

The genes are TRBV7-3 and TRBJ1-1, with D uncertain. The CDR3 spans 18 residues. V was trimmed by 0 bases and J by 1 base, leaving 18 bases between them. Germline V gene data show CDR1 as SGHTA and CDR2 as FQGTGA. The CDR3 nucleotides are TGTGCCAGCAGCTTAACGTTTAGGTCTCGACCGCCGAACACTGAAGCTTTCTTT. It translates to CASSLTFRSRPPNTEAFF.

The V gene is TRBV11-3, the J gene TRBJ2-1; TRBD1 might be the D (6 bases). The V end lost 5 bases, the J end lost 6 bases, and 23 bases lay between the germline ends. CDR3 size: 17 residues. Germline CDR1 and CDR2: SGHNT and YENEEA. In nucleotides, the CDR3 is TGTGCCAGCAGCCCAAGGGGTAGCGCCGAAGGGGGCAATGAGCAGTTCTTC. This gives the protein CASSPRGSAEGGNEQFF. Full variable domain (rest looked up from reference TRBV11-3 and TRBJ2-1): EAGVVQSPRYKIIEKKQPVAFWCNPISGHNTLYWYLQNLGQGPELLIRYENEEAVDDSQLPKDRFSAERLKGVDSTLKIQPAELGDSAVYLCASSPRGSAEGGNEQFFGPGTRLTVL.

For the CDR3, the DNA is TGTGCCAGCCACATTGAATTTACAGGGTACAATGAGCAGTTCTTC. As protein: CASHIEFTGYNEQFF. The V call is TRBV7-8, the J call TRBJ2-1; weak D call: TRBD1 (6 bases). The V gene's germline CDR1 is SGHVS and CDR2 FQNEAQ. This CDR3 region has 15 residues. Trimming took 8 bases from V and 4 from J, leaving 18 bases between them. The full variable domain, rest sourced from reference TRBV7-8 and TRBJ2-1, is GAGVSQSPRYKVAKRGQDVALRCDPISGHVSLFWYQQALGQGPEFLTYFQNEAQLDKSGLPSDRFFAERPEGSVSTLKIQRTQQEDSAVYLCASHIEFTGYNEQFFGPGTRLTVL.

The chain links TRBV10-3 to TRBJ1-5; 10 positions agree with TRBD1. J lost 7 bases, V lost 0 bases, and 6 bases had no gene match. From germline, CDR1 is ENHRY and CDR2 SYGVKD. The CDR3 is 16 residues long. The CDR3 loop is CAISESKPGQGQPQHF. The DNA for the CDR3 is TGTGCCATCAGTGAGTCCAAACCGGGACAGGGGCAGCCCCAGCATTTT.